Listed below are T cell receptor beta chains from one sample, sequenced in a study of blood T cell repertoires in COVID-19. Measured with immunoSEQ multiplex PCR; TCRdb has only the in-frame clones, and not every one. The sample has about 100,000 clones, approximately 89% seen once. Sequences were obtained from peripheral blood. These receptors came from a man between 60 and 75 years old with acute or convalescent COVID-19. Both conserved end residues are part of each CDR3. The order of the fields is D gene, J gene, clone size, CDR3 length, V gene, CDR3 protein, CDR3 DNA. D genes are given only for firm matches. Some rows mark clone size as missing; the rest say once, few, many or name a class of expanded clone.

d_gene: TRBD2; j_gene: TRBJ2-5; abundance: .; len: 13; v_gene: TRBV20-1; CDR3aa: CSASQTSGETQYF; CDR3nt: TGCAGTGCTAGTCAGACTAGCGGAGAGACCCAGTACTTC
d_gene: TRBD1; j_gene: TRBJ1-2; abundance: .; len: 15; v_gene: TRBV14; CDR3aa: CASSPWTGESRGYTF; CDR3nt: TGTGCCAGCAGCCCCTGGACAGGGGAAAGTCGTGGCTACACCTTC
d_gene: .; j_gene: TRBJ2-2; abundance: .; len: 16; v_gene: TRBV3-1/TRBV3-2; CDR3aa: CASSPRTRGTTGELFF; CDR3nt: TGTGCCAGCAGTCCAAGGACTCGGGGGACCACCGGGGAGCTGTTTTTT
d_gene: .; j_gene: TRBJ1-2; abundance: .; len: 15; v_gene: TRBV5-1; CDR3aa: CASSLSGPGNYGYTF; CDR3nt: TGCGCCAGCAGCTTGTCTGGGCCAGGGAACTATGGCTACACCTTC
d_gene: TRBD1; j_gene: TRBJ2-1; abundance: once; len: 17; v_gene: TRBV28; CDR3aa: CASSFHRDRSSYNEQFF; CDR3nt: TGTGCCAGCAGTTTCCACAGGGACAGAAGCTCCTACAATGAGCAGTTCTTC
d_gene: TRBD1; j_gene: TRBJ1-5; abundance: once; len: 19; v_gene: TRBV19; CDR3aa: CASSAEGSRGLGWSQPQHF; CDR3nt: TGTGCCAGTAGTGCAGAAGGGAGCAGGGGGCTAGGATGGAGTCAGCCCCAGCATTTT
d_gene: TRBD2; j_gene: TRBJ2-2; abundance: .; len: 14; v_gene: TRBV15; CDR3aa: CATQTSANTGELFF; CDR3nt: TGTGCCACCCAGACTAGCGCGAACACCGGGGAGCTGTTTTTT
d_gene: TRBD2; j_gene: TRBJ2-1; abundance: few; len: 15; v_gene: TRBV4-1; CDR3aa: CASSSSGTSYNEQFF; CDR3nt: TGCGCCAGCAGCTCAAGCGGGACCTCCTACAATGAGCAGTTCTTC
d_gene: .; j_gene: TRBJ1-3; abundance: .; len: 15; v_gene: TRBV19; CDR3aa: CASSHARPSGNTIYF; CDR3nt: TGTGCCAGTTCCCACGCCAGGCCTTCTGGAAACACCATATATTTT
d_gene: TRBD2; j_gene: TRBJ2-1; abundance: .; len: 15; v_gene: TRBV3-1/TRBV3-2; CDR3aa: CASSPGTSGSDEQFF; CDR3nt: TGTGCCAGCAGCCCGGGGACTAGCGGGAGCGATGAGCAGTTCTTC
d_gene: TRBD1; j_gene: TRBJ2-3; abundance: once; len: 16; v_gene: TRBV5-1; CDR3aa: CASSSLISGGVDTQYF; CDR3nt: TGCGCCAGCAGCTCCCTTATTTCAGGGGGCGTTGATACGCAGTATTTT
d_gene: .; j_gene: TRBJ2-7; abundance: once; len: 16; v_gene: TRBV5-4; CDR3aa: CASSEQGVVIGGEQYF; CDR3nt: TGTGCCAGCAGCGAACAGGGTGTTGTGATTGGAGGCGAGCAGTACTTC
d_gene: .; j_gene: TRBJ1-2; abundance: .; len: 12; v_gene: TRBV5-4; CDR3aa: CASSSQGNGYTF; CDR3nt: TGTGCCAGCAGCTCACAGGGTAATGGCTACACCTTC
d_gene: TRBD1; j_gene: TRBJ2-1; abundance: .; len: 19; v_gene: TRBV3-1/TRBV3-2; CDR3aa: CASSRIRDRGLRSYNEQFF; CDR3nt: TGTGCCAGCAGCCGGATCCGGGACAGGGGGCTCCGCTCCTACAATGAGCAGTTCTTC
d_gene: .; j_gene: TRBJ1-5; abundance: .; len: 13; v_gene: TRBV7-3; CDR3aa: CASSLSRGGTQHF; CDR3nt: TGTGCCAGCAGCCTAAGTCGTGGGGGGACCCAGCATTTT
d_gene: .; j_gene: TRBJ2-1; abundance: .; len: 16; v_gene: TRBV5-6; CDR3aa: CASSLEGSGSYNEQFF; CDR3nt: TGTGCCAGCAGCTTGGAGGGGAGCGGGTCCTACAATGAGCAGTTCTTC
d_gene: .; j_gene: TRBJ1-3; abundance: few; len: 15; v_gene: TRBV11-2; CDR3aa: CASSLGGVSGNTIYF; CDR3nt: TGTGCCAGCAGCTTAGGAGGAGTCTCTGGAAACACCATATATTTT
d_gene: .; j_gene: TRBJ2-2; abundance: .; len: 17; v_gene: TRBV2; CDR3aa: CASSEAWGQTGPGELFF; CDR3nt: TGTGCCAGCAGTGAAGCGTGGGGCCAGACAGGCCCCGGGGAGCTGTTTTTT
d_gene: .; j_gene: TRBJ2-1; abundance: .; len: 15; v_gene: TRBV5-1; CDR3aa: CASSLGGKDNNEQFF; CDR3nt: TGCGCCAGCAGTCTCGGCGGGAAAGACAACAATGAGCAGTTCTTC
d_gene: .; j_gene: TRBJ1-4; abundance: .; len: 13; v_gene: TRBV7-9; CDR3aa: CASSLRGSEKLFF; CDR3nt: TGTGCCAGCAGCTTAAGGGGTTCTGAAAAACTGTTTTTT
d_gene: TRBD1; j_gene: TRBJ2-3; abundance: .; len: 17; v_gene: TRBV24-1; CDR3aa: CATSDLGGQGASDTQYF; CDR3nt: TGTGCCACCAGTGATTTGGGGGGACAGGGGGCGTCAGATACGCAGTATTTT
d_gene: TRBD2; j_gene: TRBJ2-1; abundance: once; len: 15; v_gene: TRBV7-8; CDR3aa: CASSLKLAGVDEQFF; CDR3nt: TGTGCCAGCAGCTTAAAGCTAGCGGGAGTGGATGAGCAGTTCTTC
d_gene: .; j_gene: TRBJ1-6; abundance: .; len: 17; v_gene: TRBV7-9; CDR3aa: CASSLGPTEGYNSPLHF; CDR3nt: TGTGCCAGCAGCTTAGGGCCTACGGAGGGGTATAATTCACCCCTCCACTTT
d_gene: .; j_gene: TRBJ1-2; abundance: .; len: 12; v_gene: TRBV30; CDR3aa: CAWSLGGHGYTF; CDR3nt: TGTGCCTGGTCCCTGGGGGGGCATGGCTACACCTTC
d_gene: .; j_gene: TRBJ1-1; abundance: .; len: 15; v_gene: TRBV28; CDR3aa: CASSLVPGAGTEAFF; CDR3nt: TGTGCCAGCAGTTTAGTACCAGGGGCTGGAACTGAAGCTTTCTTT
d_gene: .; j_gene: TRBJ2-3; abundance: .; len: 15; v_gene: TRBV19; CDR3aa: CASRGDLTLSDTQYF; CDR3nt: TGTGCCAGCAGGGGAGACCTTACTTTATCAGATACGCAGTATTTT
d_gene: TRBD1; j_gene: TRBJ1-3; abundance: .; len: 17; v_gene: TRBV18; CDR3aa: CASSPSRDRAAGNTIYF; CDR3nt: TGTGCCAGCTCACCGTCCCGGGACAGGGCCGCTGGAAACACCATATATTTT
d_gene: .; j_gene: TRBJ2-5; abundance: .; len: 14; v_gene: TRBV5-4; CDR3aa: CASSFFPVKETQYF; CDR3nt: TGTGCCAGCAGCTTTTTCCCCGTAAAAGAGACCCAGTACTTC
d_gene: .; j_gene: TRBJ2-3; abundance: .; len: 15; v_gene: TRBV29-1; CDR3aa: CSVEDRYRSTDTQYF; CDR3nt: TGCAGCGTTGAAGATCGTTATCGGAGCACAGATACGCAGTATTTT
d_gene: TRBD1; j_gene: TRBJ1-2; abundance: .; len: 15; v_gene: TRBV24-1; CDR3aa: CATSDPGTGIYGYTF; CDR3nt: TGTGCCACCAGTGACCCCGGGACAGGGATCTATGGCTACACCTTC
d_gene: .; j_gene: TRBJ1-5; abundance: .; len: 13; v_gene: TRBV6-5; CDR3aa: CASSSYRAQPQHF; CDR3nt: TGTGCCAGCAGTTCTTACAGGGCTCAGCCCCAGCATTTT
d_gene: TRBD2; j_gene: TRBJ2-3; abundance: .; len: 15; v_gene: TRBV6-4; CDR3aa: CASSASSGGTDTQYF; CDR3nt: TGTGCCAGCAGTGCCTCTAGCGGCGGCACAGATACGCAGTATTTT
d_gene: TRBD2; j_gene: TRBJ2-1; abundance: once; len: 16; v_gene: TRBV24-1; CDR3aa: CATTKGLAGGDNEQFF; CDR3nt: TGTGCCACCACGAAAGGACTAGCGGGAGGGGACAATGAGCAGTTCTTC
d_gene: .; j_gene: TRBJ2-3; abundance: once; len: 15; v_gene: TRBV5-1; CDR3aa: CASSLGDKSQDTQYF; CDR3nt: TGCGCCAGCAGCTTGGGGGACAAGTCTCAAGATACGCAGTATTTT
d_gene: .; j_gene: TRBJ1-1; abundance: .; len: 15; v_gene: TRBV30; CDR3aa: CAWREKLDRRSEAFF; CDR3nt: TGTGCCTGGAGAGAAAAGTTAGACAGGCGCTCTGAAGCTTTCTTT
d_gene: TRBD1; j_gene: TRBJ2-5; abundance: once; len: 15; v_gene: TRBV9; CDR3aa: CASSLRGGQQETQYF; CDR3nt: TGTGCCAGCAGCCTCCGAGGGGGACAGCAAGAGACCCAGTACTTC
d_gene: .; j_gene: TRBJ1-2; abundance: .; len: 15; v_gene: TRBV27; CDR3aa: CASTNRWRGTYGYTF; CDR3nt: TGTGCCAGCACCAACCGTTGGAGGGGCACCTATGGCTACACCTTC
d_gene: .; j_gene: TRBJ1-5; abundance: once; len: 16; v_gene: TRBV5-1; CDR3aa: CASSLTAGLRNQPQHF; CDR3nt: TGCGCCAGCAGTCTAACCGCGGGTTTACGCAATCAGCCCCAGCATTTT
d_gene: .; j_gene: TRBJ2-1; abundance: .; len: 14; v_gene: TRBV2; CDR3aa: CASSAGQGGNEQFF; CDR3nt: TGTGCCAGCAGTGCGGGGCAGGGAGGCAATGAGCAGTTCTTC
d_gene: .; j_gene: TRBJ2-1; abundance: .; len: 17; v_gene: TRBV7-9; CDR3aa: CASSPTGGNPNYNEQFF; CDR3nt: TGTGCCAGCAGCCCCACCGGAGGTAACCCCAACTACAATGAGCAGTTCTTC
d_gene: TRBD1; j_gene: TRBJ2-5; abundance: .; len: 14; v_gene: TRBV11-3; CDR3aa: CASSFTRGLETQYF; CDR3nt: TGTGCCAGCAGCTTTACCAGGGGGCTAGAGACCCAGTACTTC
d_gene: .; j_gene: TRBJ1-1; abundance: .; len: 13; v_gene: TRBV9; CDR3aa: CASSVAEGTEAFF; CDR3nt: TGTGCCAGCAGCGTAGCTGAGGGCACTGAAGCTTTCTTT
d_gene: .; j_gene: TRBJ2-1; abundance: .; len: 13; v_gene: TRBV2; CDR3aa: CASTLVSYNEQFF; CDR3nt: TGTGCCAGCACGTTAGTCTCCTACAATGAGCAGTTCTTC
d_gene: .; j_gene: TRBJ1-2; abundance: .; len: 13; v_gene: TRBV5-4; CDR3aa: CASSLGGIYGYTF; CDR3nt: TGTGCCAGCAGCCTCGGAGGGATCTATGGCTACACCTTC
d_gene: TRBD2; j_gene: TRBJ2-3; abundance: once; len: 16; v_gene: TRBV5-1; CDR3aa: CASSDPGLAGEDTQYF; CDR3nt: TGCGCCAGCAGCGACCCGGGACTAGCGGGAGAAGATACGCAGTATTTT
d_gene: TRBD1; j_gene: TRBJ2-5; abundance: .; len: 15; v_gene: TRBV5-1; CDR3aa: CASSKTGPGEETQYF; CDR3nt: TGCGCCAGCAGCAAGACAGGGCCTGGAGAAGAGACCCAGTACTTC
d_gene: TRBD2; j_gene: TRBJ2-1; abundance: few; len: 21; v_gene: TRBV18; CDR3aa: CASSPDPGTSGTPSSYNEQFF; CDR3nt: TGTGCCAGCTCACCTGATCCTGGGACTAGCGGGACTCCGAGCTCCTACAATGAGCAGTTCTTC
d_gene: .; j_gene: TRBJ1-2; abundance: .; len: 14; v_gene: TRBV6-1; CDR3aa: CASSEGGNDYGYTF; CDR3nt: TGTGCCAGCAGTGAAGGAGGGAACGACTATGGCTACACCTTC
d_gene: .; j_gene: TRBJ2-1; abundance: .; len: 14; v_gene: TRBV5-4; CDR3aa: CASSFRSSYNEQFF; CDR3nt: TGTGCCAGCAGCTTCCGTAGCTCCTACAATGAGCAGTTCTTC
d_gene: TRBD2; j_gene: TRBJ2-7; abundance: .; len: 15; v_gene: TRBV28; CDR3aa: CASRATGGPFGEQYF; CDR3nt: TGTGCCAGCAGGGCCACGGGGGGGCCATTTGGCGAGCAGTACTTC
d_gene: TRBD2; j_gene: TRBJ2-4; abundance: .; len: 16; v_gene: TRBV9; CDR3aa: CASSGRAGESKNIQYF; CDR3nt: TGTGCCAGCAGCGGAAGAGCGGGAGAATCCAAAAACATTCAGTACTTC